One and the same sample provided the 26 T cell receptor beta chains below, sequenced in a study of technical replicates of blood from a handful of donors. TCRdb keeps only in-frame clones here, not all; method: immunoSEQ multiplex PCR. The sample shows about 75,000 clones, around 97% of them seen only once. The sample was T cells isolated from PBMCs. All receptors derive from a human donor in good health.

The V and J genes are TRBV7-9 and TRBJ1-2; no definite D call. Germline V CDR1 and CDR2: SEHNR, FQNEAQ (reference sequence). Trimming pared 3 bases from V and 4 bases from J, leaving 3 bases between. The CDR3 totals 11 residues. The CDR3 reads CASSFIYGYTF. The CDR3 DNA is TGTGCCAGCAGCTTCATCTATGGCTACACCTTC. The full variable domain, completed using reference TRBV7-9 and TRBJ1-2, is DTGVSQNPRHKITKRGQNVTFRCDPISEHNRLYWYRQTLGQGPEFLTYFQNEAQLEKSRLLSDRFSAERPKGSFSTLEIQRTEQGDSAMYLCASSFIYGYTFGSGTRLTVV.

The V call is TRBV6-6, the J call TRBJ1-3; no clear D. Per germline, CDR1 MNHNY and CDR2 SVGAGI (reference sequence). With 5 bases removed from V and 0 bases from J, the gap between germline ends came to 14 bases. The CDR3 spans 16 residues. This chain's CDR3 is CASSPKTGSSGNTIYF. DNA for the CDR3: TGTGCCAGCAGTCCGAAGACGGGAAGCTCTGGAAACACCATATATTTT.

V usage is TRBV2 and J usage is TRBJ2-7; D remains unclear. This CDR3 spans 14 amino acids. CDR1 is SNHLY and CDR2 is FYNNEI in the germline V gene. The V and J ends lost 4 bases and 2 bases respectively, with 12 bases between them. The CDR3 spells CASSATEKTYEQYF. For the CDR3, the DNA is TGTGCCAGCAGTGCTACGGAGAAGACCTACGAGCAGTACTTC.

The chain joins TRBV6-1 to TRBJ2-7; 8 positions match TRBD2. Germline V gives CDR1 MNHNS, CDR2 SASEGT. J was trimmed by 6 bases and V by 5 bases; bases with no gene match: 6. This CDR3 is built from 13 residues. In nucleotides, the CDR3 is TGTGCCAGCAGTTCGGGGGGGCCATCCGAGCAGTACTTC. This gives the protein CASSSGGPSEQYF.

The J gene is TRBJ2-3, the V gene TRBV28, with 7 positions matching TRBD2. CDR3 length: 15 residues. The germline V gene encodes CDR1 MDHEN and CDR2 SYDVKM. Trimming removed 6 bases from V and 6 bases from J; junction bases left unmatched: 12. In DNA, the CDR3 is TGTGCCAGCAGCAATCTTCTGGCGGGAGCGGATACGCAGTATTTT. The encoded protein is CASSNLLAGADTQYF. Full variable domain (missing parts from reference TRBV28 and TRBJ2-3): DVKVTQSSRYLVKRTGEKVFLECVQDMDHENMFWYRQDPGLGLRLIYFSYDVKMKEKGDIPEGYSVSREKKERFSLILESASTNQTSMYLCASSNLLAGADTQYFGPGTRLTVL.

The chain couples TRBV15 to TRBJ2-3, with 7 positions matching TRBD2. Germline V gives CDR1 LNHNV, CDR2 YYDKDF (reference sequence). CDR3 size: 14 residues. The junction had 6 bases not matched to a gene; V was cut back by 5 bases and J by 4 bases. Here the CDR3 DNA reads TGTGCCACCAGCCGAAGCGGGGAGGCAGATACGCAGTATTTT. Translation: CATSRSGEADTQYF.

The rearrangement links TRBV19 to TRBJ2-7; possibly TRBD1 for D (5 bases). Trimming removed 6 bases at V and 3 bases at J, with 15 bases between. Germline V gene sequence: CDR1 LNHDA, CDR2 SQIVND (reference sequence). The CDR3 covers 14 residues. This CDR3 is CASRGQGRLYEQYF. In nucleotides, the CDR3 is TGTGCCAGTAGGGGTCAGGGTCGACTCTACGAGCAGTACTTC.

This chain uses TRBV6-5 with TRBJ2-7; D unclear. The CDR3 covers 14 residues. Germline lookup yields CDR1 MNHEY and CDR2 SVGAGI. Trimming removed 0 bases from V and 2 bases from J, with 8 bases in between. CDR3 in DNA: TGTGCCAGCAGTTACTCGTCAGGTGCCTACGAGCAGTACTTC. This sequence encodes CASSYSSGAYEQYF.

V and J are TRBV2 and TRBJ1-1; TRBD1 matches 8 bases. With V trimmed by 8 bases and J by 5 bases, 10 bases remained unmatched. Germline CDR1 SNHLY, CDR2 FYNNEI. The CDR3 sequence is 14 residues long. The CDR3 here is CASVPAGGRTEAFF. Written as DNA, the CDR3 is TGTGCCAGCGTACCTGCAGGGGGCCGGACTGAAGCTTTCTTT.

This chain uses TRBV13 with TRBJ2-7; 10 positions agree with TRBD2. Germline V CDR1 and CDR2: PRHDT, FYEKMQ (reference sequence). This CDR3 contains 15 residues. V was pared by 4 bases and J by 3 bases, with 6 bases of the junction left unmatched. CDR3 nucleotide sequence: TGTGCCAGCAGCTCGCAAGCGGGGGGGATCTACGAGCAGTACTTC. This gives the protein CASSSQAGGIYEQYF.

The genes are TRBV27 and TRBJ1-4; perhaps TRBD1 as D (5 bases). Germline V CDR1 and CDR2: MNHEY, SMNVEV (reference sequence). This CDR3 contains 14 residues. Deletions cut 4 bases from V and 7 bases from J, with 13 bases between. The CDR3 DNA reads TGTGCCAGCAGTTGGGTCCTTGGGGCTGAAAAACTGTTTTTT. Its protein product is CASSWVLGAEKLFF.

The J gene is TRBJ2-7, the V gene TRBV4-2, with D perhaps matching TRBD2 (5 bases). This CDR3 contains 14 residues. Germline V gives CDR1 LGHNA, CDR2 YNFKEQ. Trimming shortened V by 8 bases and J by 2 bases, and 16 bases separated the two germline ends. CDR3 loop: CASCPPGKTYEQYF. In nucleotides, the CDR3 is TGTGCCAGCTGCCCCCCCGGGAAAACCTACGAGCAGTACTTC.

The rearrangement joins TRBV27 to TRBJ1-3; no firm D call. V lost 7 bases and J 4 bases, leaving 20 bases between the germline ends. This CDR3 has 16 amino acids. The germline gives CDR1 MNHEY, CDR2 SMNVEV (reference sequence). The CDR3 loop reads CASTTLTPAAGNTIYF. The CDR3 DNA sequence: TGTGCCAGCACCACCCTCACCCCGGCGGCGGGAAACACCATATATTTT.

This chain connects TRBV4-2 to TRBJ2-7; D possibly corresponds to TRBD2 (6 bases). Per germline, CDR1 LGHNA and CDR2 YNFKEQ. V was shortened by 3 bases and J by 4 bases, with 7 bases between the two germline ends. There are 12 residues in the CDR3. The chain's CDR3 is CASSQGGYEQYF. The CDR3 nucleotides read TGTGCCAGCAGCCAGGGAGGTTACGAGCAGTACTTC.

The chain uses TRBV10-1 and TRBJ1-4; 7 nucleotides align to TRBD1. Trimming took 0 bases from V and 10 from J; bases not matched to a gene: 8. The germline V gene has CDR1 WNHNN and CDR2 SYGVQD (reference sequence). This CDR3 region has 15 residues. CDR3 in amino acids: CASSESRTGEGKLFF. In DNA form, the CDR3 reads TGCGCCAGCAGTGAGTCAAGAACAGGGGAAGGAAAACTGTTTTTT.

This chain joins TRBV6-4 and TRBJ2-1, with 8 bases that match TRBD2. V shed 3 bases and J 6 bases; nucleotides not matched to a gene: 10. The CDR3 runs 16 residues. Germline V gives CDR1 MRHNA, CDR2 SNTAGT. The CDR3 region is CASSERSGSPLNEQFF. The DNA for the CDR3 is TGTGCCAGCAGTGAAAGAAGCGGGAGTCCCCTCAATGAGCAGTTCTTC.

This rearrangement joins TRBV6-6 to TRBJ2-1, with D perhaps TRBD1 (6 bases). From germline, CDR1 is MNHNY and CDR2 SVGAGI (reference sequence). The CDR3 runs 15 residues. Trimming removed 8 bases at V and 0 bases at J, with 14 bases between. CDR3 region: CASGGRAASYNEQFF. The CDR3, as DNA: TGTGCCAGCGGGGGCAGGGCGGCCTCCTACAATGAGCAGTTCTTC.

V is TRBV14 and J is TRBJ2-7; 7 nucleotides agree with TRBD1. Trimming took 3 bases from V and 0 from J; bases not matched to a gene: 5. Germline lookup yields CDR1 SGHDN and CDR2 FVKESK. The CDR3 sequence is 15 residues long. CDR3 bases: TGTGCCAGCAGCCAGACAGGGTTCAGCTCCTACGAGCAGTACTTC. It codes for CASSQTGFSSYEQYF.

This clone has only one observation. The chain uses TRBV18 and TRBJ2-7, with 9 bases that match TRBD1. This CDR3 region has 15 residues. Unmatched junction bases numbered 4, after V lost 0 bases and J lost 4 bases. Per germline, CDR1 KGHSH and CDR2 LQKENI. CDR3 nucleotides: TGTGCCAGCTCACCACCGGGACAGGGATCTTACGAGCAGTACTTC. It translates to CASSPPGQGSYEQYF. Based on the CDR3 plus reference TRBV18 and TRBJ2-7, the full variable domain is NAGVMQNPRHLVRRRGQEARLRCSPMKGHSHVYWYRQLPEEGLKFMVYLQKENIIDESGMPKERFSAEFPKEGPSILRIQQVVRGDSAAYFCASSPPGQGSYEQYFGPGTRLTVT.

This CDR3 reads CAWSGRGLSYEQYF. CDR3 nucleotide sequence: TGTGCCTGGAGTGGTCGTGGACTGTCCTACGAGCAGTACTTC. The chain joins TRBV30 to TRBJ2-7; TRBD2 might be the D (5 bases). The CDR3 runs 14 residues. Trimming shortened V by 1 base and J by 1 base, and 11 bases separated the two germline ends. Germline loops: CDR1 GTSNPN, CDR2 SVGIG (reference sequence).

The rearrangement joins TRBV5-1 to TRBJ2-3; weak D call: TRBD2 (5 bases). Germline V gene lookup returns CDR1 SGHRS and CDR2 YFSETQ. The CDR3 has 16 amino acids. V dropped 1 base and J dropped 2 bases, with 14 bases sitting between them. CDR3 region: CASSLLRGQLTDTQYF. The DNA of the CDR3 is TGCGCCAGCAGCTTGCTACGCGGGCAACTCACAGATACGCAGTATTTT.

The rearrangement links TRBV28 to TRBJ1-2; D not certain. The CDR3 consists of 13 residues. Trimming shortened V by 5 bases and J by 4 bases, and 11 bases separated the two germline ends. Germline V gene lookup returns CDR1 MDHEN and CDR2 SYDVKM. CDR3 sequence reads: CASSSPSFYGYTF. The CDR3 bases are TGTGCCAGCAGTAGCCCGAGTTTCTATGGCTACACCTTC.

The CDR3 region has the DNA TGCAGCGCTAAGACAGCCGCGAACACCGGGGAGCTGTTTTTT. Translating it yields CSAKTAANTGELFF. V usage is TRBV29-1 and J usage is TRBJ2-2; D perhaps matches TRBD1 (5 bases). Germline values: CDR1 SQVTM, CDR2 ANQGSEA. Between the trimmed V and J ends, which lost 7 bases and 0 bases, there was a span of 12 bases. The CDR3 consists of 14 residues.

V usage is TRBV28 and J usage is TRBJ2-2; TRBD1 matches 9 bases. Germline assignment: CDR1 MDHEN and CDR2 SYDVKM. J was trimmed by 4 bases and V by 3 bases; bases with no gene match: 3. The CDR3 is 15 amino acids. The CDR3 DNA reads as TGTGCCAGCAGTTTCGGGACAGGGATCACCGGGGAGCTGTTTTTT. This encodes CASSFGTGITGELFF. Drawing the rest from reference TRBV28 and TRBJ2-2, the complete variable domain is DVKVTQSSRYLVKRTGEKVFLECVQDMDHENMFWYRQDPGLGLRLIYFSYDVKMKEKGDIPEGYSVSREKKERFSLILESASTNQTSMYLCASSFGTGITGELFFGEGSRLTVL.

The chain employs TRBV5-1 and TRBJ1-5; 10 bases line up with TRBD1. This CDR3 has 15 amino acids. Germline V CDR1 and CDR2: SGHRS, YFSETQ. V trimming: 4 bases; J trimming: 2 bases; junction bases outside the gene matches: 3. CDR3 in DNA: TGCGCCAGCAGCCTGACAGGGGGCGGCAATCAGCCCCAGCATTTT. It yields the protein CASSLTGGGNQPQHF.

The sample holds one count of this clone. The genes are TRBV28 and TRBJ1-1; TRBD1 matches 8 bases. Germline assignment: CDR1 MDHEN and CDR2 SYDVKM. Germline trimming cut 1 base from V and 4 bases from J; bases unmatched to any gene: 2. The CDR3 length is 14 residues. CDR3 sequence reads: CASSLSGGGTEAFF. CDR3 bases: TGTGCCAGCAGTTTATCAGGGGGCGGCACTGAAGCTTTCTTT.